A selection of T cell receptor beta chains follows, all from one sample in a study of radiotherapy plus CTLA-4 blockade in lung cancer. The assay was immunoSEQ multiplex PCR, and TCRdb's table has in-frame clones only and misses some. The sample shows about 73,000 clones, around nine tenths of them seen only once. The input for sequencing was peripheral blood, taken from a patient treated with radiotherapy plus ipilimumab. The receptor set was obtained from a human donor with non-small cell lung cancer that progressed on radiotherapy plus ipilimumab. CDR3s include the opening cysteine and the closing phenylalanine or tryptophan. A D gene is named only where the DNA matches it firmly. A row's size may be missing; if present it is once, few, many or a size class.

cdr3_nt,cdr3_aa,v_call,j_call,d_call,clone_size
TGCAGGGGACAGGGGGCAACTGAAGCTTTCTTT,CRGQGATEAFF,TRBV29-1,TRBJ1-1,TRBD1,.
TGTGCCAGCAGCTTAGAAACCAACGAGCAGTACTTC,CASSLETNEQYF,TRBV7-9,TRBJ2-7,.,.
TGTGCCAGCAGTTTATCTTCCCGCAGGACCACTGAAGCTTTCTTT,CASSLSSRRTTEAFF,TRBV27,TRBJ1-1,.,.
TGTGCCAGCAGTTCCAGAAAGACAGCCGCGAACACTGAAGCTTTCTTT,CASSSRKTAANTEAFF,TRBV27,TRBJ1-1,.,.
TGCGCCAGCAGCCAACCCGGTTTCCGGAATGAGCAGTTCTTC,CASSQPGFRNEQFF,TRBV4-1,TRBJ2-1,.,.
TGTGCCAGCAGCTTAGTCCCCCCTGAACTTAAGTTTGCAGATACGCAGTATTTT,CASSLVPPELKFADTQYF,TRBV7-2,TRBJ2-3,.,.
TGTGCCAGCAGCTTAGCGTTCGTTGCGGGACTAGCGGGAGGGACGAATGAGCAGTTCTTC,CASSLAFVAGLAGGTNEQFF,TRBV7-8,TRBJ2-1,TRBD2,few
TGTGCCAGCAGCCGATCTTCGCTGACCCCGGGGTACAATGAGCAGTTCTTC,CASSRSSLTPGYNEQFF,TRBV7-2,TRBJ2-1,.,.
TGCAGCGTTGGACGTATGAACACTGAAGCTTTCTTT,CSVGRMNTEAFF,TRBV29-1,TRBJ1-1,.,once
TGTGCCAGTAGTAAACCGGGACTAGCGGGCACAGATACGCAGTATTTT,CASSKPGLAGTDTQYF,TRBV19,TRBJ2-3,TRBD2,once
TGTGCCAGTAGTATAGAGAGCGGGAGGGCCACAGATACGCAGTATTTT,CASSIESGRATDTQYF,TRBV19,TRBJ2-3,TRBD2,once
TGTGCCAGCAGCCCAAGCGGGAGAATGTTACCGGGGGGAGAGACCCAGTACTTC,CASSPSGRMLPGGETQYF,TRBV13,TRBJ2-5,TRBD2,.
TGTGCCAGCAGTTTAGACGGGACAGCCTATGGCTACACCTTC,CASSLDGTAYGYTF,TRBV28,TRBJ1-2,TRBD1,.
TGTGCCAGCAGTTACGGGGGACAGCCCTACAATGAGCAGTTCTTC,CASSYGGQPYNEQFF,TRBV6-6,TRBJ2-1,TRBD1,.
TGTGCCAGTAGTATGGGCGAAAACTACAATGAGCAGTTCTTC,CASSMGENYNEQFF,TRBV19,TRBJ2-1,.,.
TGTGCCAGCAGCAAAGTTGGGGCTAGCTGGTACAATGAGCAGTTCTTC,CASSKVGASWYNEQFF,TRBV21-1,TRBJ2-1,.,once
TGCAGTGGGTTTCACACTGAAGCTTTCTTT,CSGFHTEAFF,TRBV20-1,TRBJ1-1,.,.
TGTGCCAGCAGCGGACAAGGGATCTTGAACACTGAAGCTTTCTTT,CASSGQGILNTEAFF,TRBV13,TRBJ1-1,.,.
TGTGCCAGCAGCCAAGAACTGAATCAGCCCCAGCATTTT,CASSQELNQPQHF,TRBV4-2,TRBJ1-5,.,.
TGTGCCAGCAGCCTCGGACTAGCGGGAGTGGCAGATACGCAGTATTTT,CASSLGLAGVADTQYF,TRBV5-4,TRBJ2-3,TRBD2,.
TGTGCCAGCAGCGTAGAGGTCATCACATACACCGGGGAGCTGTTTTTT,CASSVEVITYTGELFF,TRBV9,TRBJ2-2,.,.
TGCGCCAGCAGCTTTGGCCGCAGCATGAACACTGAAGCTTTCTTT,CASSFGRSMNTEAFF,TRBV5-1,TRBJ1-1,.,.
TGTGCCAGCAGTGGGCTAGCGGGATCGCTGGGGAATGAGCAGTTCTTC,CASSGLAGSLGNEQFF,TRBV2,TRBJ2-1,TRBD2,.
TGTGCCATCAGTGCCAGGATGAACACTGAAGCTTTCTTT,CAISARMNTEAFF,TRBV10-3,TRBJ1-1,.,.
TGTGCCAGTAACAAGGGACTAACCTACAATGAGCAGTTCTTC,CASNKGLTYNEQFF,TRBV7-2,TRBJ2-1,TRBD2,.
TGTGCCAGCAGGAGGACAGGGGCTGCAGAGACCCAGTACTTC,CASRRTGAAETQYF,TRBV6-1,TRBJ2-5,TRBD1,.
TGCGCCAGCAGCCCTCTGGGCCACCCCTACGAGCAGTACTTC,CASSPLGHPYEQYF,TRBV5-1,TRBJ2-7,.,.
TGTGCCAGCAGCGTAGAGAAAGGGGGGTACACTGAAGCTTTCTTT,CASSVEKGGYTEAFF,TRBV9,TRBJ1-1,.,.
TGTGCCAGCAGTTACGGTACAAACTCTGGAAACACCATATATTTT,CASSYGTNSGNTIYF,TRBV6-5,TRBJ1-3,.,.
TGTGCCAGCAGCTTAGGGATCGGTGAGACCCAGTACTTC,CASSLGIGETQYF,TRBV7-8,TRBJ2-5,.,.
TGTGCCAGTAGTAAGTCGGGGGAATACAATGAGCAGTTCTTC,CASSKSGEYNEQFF,TRBV19,TRBJ2-1,.,once
TGTGCCAGCAGTTACGGCGCAGATACGCAGTATTTT,CASSYGADTQYF,TRBV28,TRBJ2-3,.,.
TGTGCCACAGATGCCGGGGATAGAGCTTTCTTT,CATDAGDRAFF,TRBV25-1,TRBJ1-1,.,.
TGCGCCAGCAGCCTGCGGACTAGCGGGATTGGGCAGTTCTTC,CASSLRTSGIGQFF,TRBV5-1,TRBJ2-1,TRBD2,.
TGTGCCAGCAGTTACTCGGAGAACACTGAAGCTTTCTTT,CASSYSENTEAFF,TRBV6-5,TRBJ1-1,.,.
TGTGCCAGCAGCCAGGGGAGAATAGCGGGATCCACAGATACGCAGTATTTT,CASSQGRIAGSTDTQYF,TRBV7-9,TRBJ2-3,TRBD2,.
TGCGCCAGCAGCTTGTGGGGACAGGGGCCAGATACGCAGTATTTT,CASSLWGQGPDTQYF,TRBV5-1,TRBJ2-3,TRBD1,.
TGTGCCAGCAGCTCTTTGACAGGTAGCAATCAGCCCCAGCATTTT,CASSSLTGSNQPQHF,TRBV7-8,TRBJ1-5,.,.
TGTGCCAGCAGTTATCGAGCGGGGAACACAGATACGCAGTATTTT,CASSYRAGNTDTQYF,TRBV6-5,TRBJ2-3,TRBD2,.
TGTGCCACCAGCAGAGAAGGACTAGGCGAGCAGTACTTC,CATSREGLGEQYF,TRBV15,TRBJ2-7,TRBD2,.
TGTGCCAGCAGTTCGAGGCCCGGGACAGGGGGCTACGAGCAGTACTTC,CASSSRPGTGGYEQYF,TRBV6-5,TRBJ2-7,TRBD1,.